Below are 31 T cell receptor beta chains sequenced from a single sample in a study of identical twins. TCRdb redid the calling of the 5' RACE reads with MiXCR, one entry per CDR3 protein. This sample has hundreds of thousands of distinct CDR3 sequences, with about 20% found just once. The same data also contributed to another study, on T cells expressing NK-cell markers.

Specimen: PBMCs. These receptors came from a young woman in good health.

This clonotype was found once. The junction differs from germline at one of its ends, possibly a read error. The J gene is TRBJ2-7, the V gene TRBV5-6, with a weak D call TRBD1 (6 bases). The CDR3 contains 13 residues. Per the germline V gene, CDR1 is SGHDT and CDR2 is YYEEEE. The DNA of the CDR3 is TGTGCCATCAGCTTGGGGGCAGTTTCCGAGCAGTACTTC. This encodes CAISLGAVSEQYF.

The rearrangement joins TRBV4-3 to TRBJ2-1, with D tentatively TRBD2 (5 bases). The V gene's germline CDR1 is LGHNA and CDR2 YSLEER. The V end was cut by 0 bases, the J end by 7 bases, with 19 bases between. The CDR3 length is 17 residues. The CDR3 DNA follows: TGCGCCAGCAGCCAAGAATATTGGCCCGGAGGATCAAATGAGCAGTTCTTC. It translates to CASSQEYWPGGSNEQFF.

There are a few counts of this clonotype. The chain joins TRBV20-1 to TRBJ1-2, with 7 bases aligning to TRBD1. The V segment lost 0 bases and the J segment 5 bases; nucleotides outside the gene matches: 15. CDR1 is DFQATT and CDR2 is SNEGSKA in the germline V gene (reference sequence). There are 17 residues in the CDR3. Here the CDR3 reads CSARDELDRATLYGYTF. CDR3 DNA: TGCAGTGCTAGAGATGAGTTAGACAGGGCTACCCTTTATGGCTACACCTTC.

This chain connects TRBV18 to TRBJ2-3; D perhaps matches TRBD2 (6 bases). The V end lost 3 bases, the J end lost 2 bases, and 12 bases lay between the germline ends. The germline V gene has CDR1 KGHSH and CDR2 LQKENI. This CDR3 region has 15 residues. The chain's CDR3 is CASSPFGSPTDTQYF. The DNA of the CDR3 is TGTGCCAGCTCACCTTTCGGGAGCCCCACAGATACGCAGTATTTT.

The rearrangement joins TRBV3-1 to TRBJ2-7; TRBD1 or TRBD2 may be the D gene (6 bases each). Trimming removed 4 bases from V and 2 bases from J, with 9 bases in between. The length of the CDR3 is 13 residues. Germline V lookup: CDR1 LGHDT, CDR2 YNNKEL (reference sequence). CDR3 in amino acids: CASSRGAPYEQYF. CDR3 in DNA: TGTGCCAGCAGCCGGGGGGCTCCCTACGAGCAGTACTTC.

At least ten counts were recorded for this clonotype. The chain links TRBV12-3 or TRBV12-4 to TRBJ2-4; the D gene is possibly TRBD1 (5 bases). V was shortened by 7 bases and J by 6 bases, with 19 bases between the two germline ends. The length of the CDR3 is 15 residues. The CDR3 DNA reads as TGTGCCAGCACTGTCTCAGGGCGGATGGTAAACATTCAGTACTTC. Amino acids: CASTVSGRMVNIQYF.

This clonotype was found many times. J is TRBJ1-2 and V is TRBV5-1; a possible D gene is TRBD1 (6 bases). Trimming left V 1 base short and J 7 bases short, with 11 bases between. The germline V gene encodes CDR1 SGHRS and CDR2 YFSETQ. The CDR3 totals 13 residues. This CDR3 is CASSLQGNGGYTF. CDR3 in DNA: TGCGCCAGCAGCTTGCAGGGGAACGGTGGCTACACCTTC.

CDR3: CASSILRGPTTGSGNSPLHF. As DNA, the CDR3 is TGTGCCAGTAGTATACTCCGGGGCCCCACGACGGGGAGTGGTAATTCACCCCTCCACTTT. The chain uses TRBV19 and TRBJ1-6, with TRBD1 as a possible D gene (5 bases). CDR1 is LNHDA, CDR2 SQIVND, per germline (reference sequence). The V and J ends lost 2 bases and 6 bases respectively, with 26 bases between them. CDR3 length: 20 residues. Looking up the rest from reference TRBV19 and TRBJ1-6 gives the full variable domain: DGGITQSPKYLFRKEGQNVTLSCEQNLNHDAMYWYRQDPGQGLRLIYYSQIVNDFQKGDIAEGYSVSREKKESFPLTVTSAQKNPTAFYLCASSILRGPTTGSGNSPLHFGNGTRLTVT.

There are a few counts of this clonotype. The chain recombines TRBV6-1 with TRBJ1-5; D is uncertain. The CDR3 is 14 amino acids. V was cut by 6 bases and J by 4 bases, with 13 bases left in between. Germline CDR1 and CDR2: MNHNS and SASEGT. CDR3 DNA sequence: TGTGCCAGCAGCGGTGGACGGAGGAATCAGCCCCAGCATTTT. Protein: CASSGGRRNQPQHF.

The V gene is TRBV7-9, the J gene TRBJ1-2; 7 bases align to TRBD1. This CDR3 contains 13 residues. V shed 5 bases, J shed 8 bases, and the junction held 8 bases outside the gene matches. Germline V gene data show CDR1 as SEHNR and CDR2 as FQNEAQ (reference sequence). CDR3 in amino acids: CASSHTGDGGYTF. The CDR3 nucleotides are TGTGCCAGCAGCCATACAGGGGATGGAGGCTACACCTTC. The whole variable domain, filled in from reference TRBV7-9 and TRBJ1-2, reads DTGVSQNPRHKITKRGQNVTFRCDPISEHNRLYWYRQTLGQGPEFLTYFQNEAQLEKSRLLSDRFSAERPKGSFSTLEIQRTEQGDSAMYLCASSHTGDGGYTFGSGTRLTVV.

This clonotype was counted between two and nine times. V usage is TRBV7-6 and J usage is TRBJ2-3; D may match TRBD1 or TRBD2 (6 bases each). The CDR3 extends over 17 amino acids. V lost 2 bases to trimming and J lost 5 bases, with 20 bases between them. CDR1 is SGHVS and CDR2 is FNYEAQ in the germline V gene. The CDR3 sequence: CASSLYATRGHGDTQYF. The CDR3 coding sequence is TGTGCCAGCAGCTTATATGCGACCCGGGGGCATGGAGATACGCAGTATTTT.

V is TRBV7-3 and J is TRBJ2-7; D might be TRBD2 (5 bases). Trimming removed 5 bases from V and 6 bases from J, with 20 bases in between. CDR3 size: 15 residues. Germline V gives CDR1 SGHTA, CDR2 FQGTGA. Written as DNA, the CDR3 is TGTGCCAGCAGCAACGGGCCCCGCGTCGGAGGCGAGCAGTACTTC. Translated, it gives CASSNGPRVGGEQYF. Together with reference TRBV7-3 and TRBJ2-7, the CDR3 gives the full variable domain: GAGVSQTPSNKVTEKGKYVELRCDPISGHTALYWYRQSLGQGPEFLIYFQGTGAADDSGLPNDRFFAVRPEGSVSTLKIQRTERGDSAVYLCASSNGPRVGGEQYFGPGTRLTVT.

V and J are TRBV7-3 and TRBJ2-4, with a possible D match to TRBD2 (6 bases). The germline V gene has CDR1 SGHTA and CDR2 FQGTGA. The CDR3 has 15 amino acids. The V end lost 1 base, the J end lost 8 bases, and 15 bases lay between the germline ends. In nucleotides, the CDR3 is TGTGCCAGCAGCTTAAGTGGGGGGACGGGGGACATTCAGTACTTC. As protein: CASSLSGGTGDIQYF. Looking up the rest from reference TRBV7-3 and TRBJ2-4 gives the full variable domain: GAGVSQTPSNKVTEKGKYVELRCDPISGHTALYWYRQSLGQGPEFLIYFQGTGAADDSGLPNDRFFAVRPEGSVSTLKIQRTERGDSAVYLCASSLSGGTGDIQYFGAGTRLSVL.

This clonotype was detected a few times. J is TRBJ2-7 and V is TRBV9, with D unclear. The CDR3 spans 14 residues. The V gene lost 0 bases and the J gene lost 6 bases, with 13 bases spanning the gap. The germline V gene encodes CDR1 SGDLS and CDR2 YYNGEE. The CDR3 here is CASSVGGGTGEQYF. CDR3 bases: TGTGCCAGCAGCGTAGGAGGTGGTACGGGCGAGCAGTACTTC.

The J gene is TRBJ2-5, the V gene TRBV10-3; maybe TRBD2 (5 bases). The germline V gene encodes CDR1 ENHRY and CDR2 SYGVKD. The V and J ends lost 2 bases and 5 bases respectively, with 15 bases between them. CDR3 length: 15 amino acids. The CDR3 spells CAISERRLEGETQYF. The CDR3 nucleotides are TGTGCCATCAGTGAGAGGCGGTTAGAGGGCGAGACCCAGTACTTC.

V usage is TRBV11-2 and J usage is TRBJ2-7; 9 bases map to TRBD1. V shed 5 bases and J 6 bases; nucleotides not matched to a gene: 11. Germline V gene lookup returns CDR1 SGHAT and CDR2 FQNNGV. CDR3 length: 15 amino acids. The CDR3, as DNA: TGTGCCAGCAGCCCTAGCCGGGACAGGGTAAGCGAGCAGTACTTC. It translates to CASSPSRDRVSEQYF.

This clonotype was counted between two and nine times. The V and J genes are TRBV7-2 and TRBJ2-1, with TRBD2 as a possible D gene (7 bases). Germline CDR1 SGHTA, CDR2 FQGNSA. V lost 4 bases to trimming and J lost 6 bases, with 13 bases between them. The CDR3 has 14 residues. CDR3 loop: CASSSGGPFNEQFF. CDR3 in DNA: TGTGCCAGCAGCTCGGGGGGCCCCTTCAATGAGCAGTTCTTC.

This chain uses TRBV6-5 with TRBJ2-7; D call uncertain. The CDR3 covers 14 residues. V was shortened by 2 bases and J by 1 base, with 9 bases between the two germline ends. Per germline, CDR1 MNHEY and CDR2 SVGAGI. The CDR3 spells CASSYGFGSYEQYF. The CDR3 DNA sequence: TGTGCCAGCAGTTACGGCTTCGGATCCTACGAGCAGTACTTC.

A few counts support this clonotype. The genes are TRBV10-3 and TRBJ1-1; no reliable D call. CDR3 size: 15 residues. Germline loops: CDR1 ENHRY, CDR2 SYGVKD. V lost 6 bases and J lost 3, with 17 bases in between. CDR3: CAIREGFGQYTEAFF. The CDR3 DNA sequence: TGTGCCATCAGAGAGGGCTTTGGCCAGTACACTGAAGCTTTCTTT.

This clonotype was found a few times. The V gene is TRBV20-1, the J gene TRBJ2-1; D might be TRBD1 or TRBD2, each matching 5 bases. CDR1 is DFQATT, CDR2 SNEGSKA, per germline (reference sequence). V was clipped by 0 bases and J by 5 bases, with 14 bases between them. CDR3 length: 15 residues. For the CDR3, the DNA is TGCAGTGCTAGAGATTGGCGGGTGGGGGACAATGAGCAGTTCTTC. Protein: CSARDWRVGDNEQFF.

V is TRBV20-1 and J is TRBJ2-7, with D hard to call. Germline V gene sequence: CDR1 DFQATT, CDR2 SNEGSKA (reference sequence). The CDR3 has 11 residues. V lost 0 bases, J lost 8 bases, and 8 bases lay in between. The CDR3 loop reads CSARDLSKQYF. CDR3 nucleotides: TGCAGTGCTAGAGACCTTAGCAAGCAGTACTTC.

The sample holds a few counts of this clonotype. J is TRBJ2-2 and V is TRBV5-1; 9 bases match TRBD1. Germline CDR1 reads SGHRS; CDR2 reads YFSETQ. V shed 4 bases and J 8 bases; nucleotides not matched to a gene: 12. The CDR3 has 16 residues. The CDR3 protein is CASSPRTGTGLGELFF. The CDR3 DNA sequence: TGCGCCAGCAGCCCGAGAACCGGGACAGGGCTTGGGGAGCTGTTTTTT.

The CDR3 loop reads CASTGGQGPTDTQYF. The CDR3 region has the DNA TGCGCCAGCACCGGGGGACAGGGGCCCACAGATACGCAGTATTTT. The chain combines TRBV5-1 with TRBJ2-3, with 10 bases that match TRBD1. The junction had 6 bases not matched to a gene; V was cut back by 6 bases and J by 2 bases. This CDR3 comprises 15 residues. Germline loops: CDR1 SGHRS, CDR2 YFSETQ.

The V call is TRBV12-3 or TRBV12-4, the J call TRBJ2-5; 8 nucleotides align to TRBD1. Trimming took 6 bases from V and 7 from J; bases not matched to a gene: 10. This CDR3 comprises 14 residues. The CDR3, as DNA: TGTGCCAGCAGCCCCTTTGGACAGGGAGGGACCCAGTACTTC. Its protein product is CASSPFGQGGTQYF.

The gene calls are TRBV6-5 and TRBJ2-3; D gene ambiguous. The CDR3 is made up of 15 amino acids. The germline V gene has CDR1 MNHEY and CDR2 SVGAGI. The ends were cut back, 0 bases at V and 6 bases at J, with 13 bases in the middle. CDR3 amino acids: CASSYSAPESDTQYF. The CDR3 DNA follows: TGTGCCAGCAGTTACTCGGCCCCGGAAAGTGATACGCAGTATTTT.

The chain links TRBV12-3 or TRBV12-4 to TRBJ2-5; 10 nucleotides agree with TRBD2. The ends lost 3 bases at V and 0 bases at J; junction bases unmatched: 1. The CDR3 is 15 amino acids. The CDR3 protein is CASSFGLADQETQYF. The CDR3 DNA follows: TGTGCCAGCAGTTTCGGACTAGCGGACCAAGAGACCCAGTACTTC.

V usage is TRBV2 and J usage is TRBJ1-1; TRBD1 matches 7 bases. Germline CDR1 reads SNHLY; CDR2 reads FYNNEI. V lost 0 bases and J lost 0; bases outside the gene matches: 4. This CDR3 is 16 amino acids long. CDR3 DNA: TGTGCCAGCAGTGAAGCCACCGACAGGGTGAACACTGAAGCTTTCTTT. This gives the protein CASSEATDRVNTEAFF.

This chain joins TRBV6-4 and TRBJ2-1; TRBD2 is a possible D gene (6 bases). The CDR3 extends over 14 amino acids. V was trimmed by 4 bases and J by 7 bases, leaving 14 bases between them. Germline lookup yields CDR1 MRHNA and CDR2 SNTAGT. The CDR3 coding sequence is TGTGCCAGCAGTGGTATAGCGGTGATTAATGAGCAGTTCTTC. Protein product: CASSGIAVINEQFF.

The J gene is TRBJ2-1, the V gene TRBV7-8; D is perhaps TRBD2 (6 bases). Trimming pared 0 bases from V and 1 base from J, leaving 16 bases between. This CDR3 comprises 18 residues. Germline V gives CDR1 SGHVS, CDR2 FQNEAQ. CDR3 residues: CASSLAPGGLASYNEQFF. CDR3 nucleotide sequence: TGTGCCAGCAGCTTAGCGCCCGGCGGCCTAGCGTCCTACAATGAGCAGTTCTTC. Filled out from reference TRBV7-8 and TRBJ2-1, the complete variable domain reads GAGVSQSPRYKVAKRGQDVALRCDPISGHVSLFWYQQALGQGPEFLTYFQNEAQLDKSGLPSDRFFAERPEGSVSTLKIQRTQQEDSAVYLCASSLAPGGLASYNEQFFGPGTRLTVL.

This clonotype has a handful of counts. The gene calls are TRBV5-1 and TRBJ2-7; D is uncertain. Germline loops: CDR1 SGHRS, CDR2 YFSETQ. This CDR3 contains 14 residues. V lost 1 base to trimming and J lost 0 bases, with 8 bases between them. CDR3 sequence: CASSLMANSYEQYF. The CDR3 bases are TGCGCCAGCAGCTTGATGGCCAACTCCTACGAGCAGTACTTC. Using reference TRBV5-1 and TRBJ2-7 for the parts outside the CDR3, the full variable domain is KAGVTQTPRYLIKTRGQQVTLSCSPISGHRSVSWYQQTPGQGLQFLFEYFSETQRNKGNFPGRFSGRQFSNSRSEMNVSTLELGDSALYLCASSLMANSYEQYFGPGTRLTVT.

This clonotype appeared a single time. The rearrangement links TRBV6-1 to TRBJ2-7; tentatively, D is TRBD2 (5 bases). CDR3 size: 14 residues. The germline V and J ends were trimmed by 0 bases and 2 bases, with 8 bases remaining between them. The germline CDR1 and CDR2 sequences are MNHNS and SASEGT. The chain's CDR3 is CASSEAAGPYEQYF. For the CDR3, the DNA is TGTGCCAGCAGTGAAGCTGCGGGCCCCTACGAGCAGTACTTC.